These 30 T cell receptor beta chains originate from one sample sequenced in a study of blood T cells in healthy people across ages. A second roughly 7 to 12 cycle PCR used barcoded and J-beta primers. TCRdb used MiXCR to reprocess the 5' RACE reads, holding one entry per CDR3 protein. The sample has over a million distinct CDR3 sequences, roughly 60% seen once; the top ten hold over 5.5%. The material sequenced was blood. The receptors here all came from a man in his late teens or twenties in good health.

CDR3 DNA sequence: TGTGCCACCAGCAGAGACCGGACAGACTATGGCTACACCTTC. This codes for CATSRDRTDYGYTF. This chain links TRBV15 with TRBJ1-2, with a possible D match to TRBD1 (6 bases). Trimming shortened V by 0 bases and J by 3 bases, and 8 bases separated the two germline ends. This CDR3 spans 14 amino acids. Germline V CDR1 and CDR2: LNHNV, YYDKDF (reference sequence).

The chain carries TRBV4-3 and TRBJ2-6, with D unclear. Trimming took 1 base from V and 0 from J, leaving 13 bases between them. CDR3 length equals 18 residues. Germline assignment: CDR1 LGHNA and CDR2 YSLEER. The CDR3 sequence is CASSQVLELGSGANVLTF. The CDR3 coding sequence is TGCGCCAGCAGCCAAGTTTTGGAGCTGGGCTCTGGGGCCAACGTCCTGACTTTC.

Note on this clonotype: A much larger clone differs by one base, so this may be a read error. V and J are TRBV20-1 and TRBJ2-1; a weak D match, TRBD2 (6 bases). V shed 4 bases and J shed 0 bases, with 7 bases lying between them. CDR3 size: 13 residues. The germline gives CDR1 DFQATT, CDR2 SNEGSKA (reference sequence). CDR3 sequence: CSANGGSYNEQFF. CDR3 in DNA: TGCAGTGCTAACGGGGGCTCCTACAATGAGCAGTTCTTC.

As DNA, the CDR3 is TGTGCCATCAGTGAGCCGGGACTAGCGGGGGCCCAAGAGACCCAGTACTTC. Translating gives CAISEPGLAGAQETQYF. The chain employs TRBV10-3 and TRBJ2-5, with TRBD2 identical over 14 bases. This CDR3 contains 17 residues. The germline V gene encodes CDR1 ENHRY and CDR2 SYGVKD. The V and J ends lost 2 bases and 1 base, in that order; junction bases with no gene match: 3.

V usage is TRBV20-1 and J usage is TRBJ2-3; D is undetermined. CDR1 is DFQATT, CDR2 SNEGSKA, per germline (reference sequence). Trimming left V 1 base short and J 2 bases short, with 10 bases between. This CDR3 is built from 14 residues. DNA of the CDR3: TGCAGTGCTAGAGTTGGTGGAGTCACAGATACGCAGTATTTT. Amino acids: CSARVGGVTDTQYF.

This clonotype occurred a few times. CDR3 nucleotide sequence: TGCAGTGCCAGAACACTAGCGGGGTCTGGGGATGAGCAGTTCTTC. This gives the protein CSARTLAGSGDEQFF. The rearrangement joins TRBV20-1 to TRBJ2-1; TRBD2 aligns across 10 bases. The J segment lost 8 bases and the V segment lost 6 bases, leaving 13 bases of the junction unmatched. The CDR3 covers 15 residues. CDR1 is DFQATT and CDR2 is SNEGSKA in the germline V gene (reference sequence).

This clonotype has just a few counts. V is TRBV11-2 and J is TRBJ1-6; the D gene is possibly TRBD1 (5 bases). The CDR3 length is 15 residues. V lost 4 bases, J lost 3 bases, and 10 bases lay in between. CDR1 and CDR2 (germline): SGHAT, FQNNGV. In DNA form, the CDR3 reads TGTGCCAGCAGCTCTCAGGGAAACTATAATTCACCCCTCCACTTT. Amino acid sequence: CASSSQGNYNSPLHF.

V usage is TRBV5-6 and J usage is TRBJ2-6; D uncertain. Germline loops: CDR1 SGHDT, CDR2 YYEEEE. There are 15 residues in the CDR3. V was cut by 0 bases and J by 0 bases, with 4 bases left in between. CDR3 bases: TGTGCCAGCAGCTTGGGACTCTCTGGGGCCAACGTCCTGACTTTC. It translates to CASSLGLSGANVLTF.

This clonotype was observed a handful of times. J is TRBJ2-7 and V is TRBV6-1; no clear D. This CDR3 has 14 amino acids. V was trimmed by 8 bases and J by 3 bases, leaving 17 bases between them. CDR1 is MNHNS, CDR2 SASEGT, per germline. For the CDR3, the DNA is TGTGCCAGCCAGATTGGGCCTGAGGTCTACGAGCAGTACTTC. This translates into CASQIGPEVYEQYF.

In this sample, this clonotype turned up a few times. The chain is built from TRBV7-2 and TRBJ2-5; TRBD1 matches at 8 bases. CDR3 length equals 15 residues. CDR1 and CDR2 from the germline V gene are SGHTA and FQGNSA. V lost 1 base and J lost 4; bases outside the gene matches: 5. CDR3 nucleotides: TGTGCCAGCAGCTTAGAGACAGGGGTCGCAGAGACCCAGTACTTC. The encoded protein is CASSLETGVAETQYF.

The chain links TRBV4-1 to TRBJ2-7; D call uncertain. Germline assignment: CDR1 MGHRA and CDR2 YSYEKL. The CDR3 is 13 amino acids. Between the trimmed V and J ends, which lost 1 base and 4 bases, there was a span of 8 bases. The CDR3 nucleotides read TGCGCCAGCAGCCAAGTAGTCTTTTACGAGCAGTACTTC. It specifies CASSQVVFYEQYF.

This clonotype came up many times. The CDR3 sequence: CASSEETQYF. The DNA of the CDR3 is TGTGCCAGCAGTGAAGAGACCCAGTACTTC. The genes are TRBV25-1 and TRBJ2-5; D gene uncertain. The CDR3 contains 10 residues. CDR1 MGHDK and CDR2 SYGVNS come from the germline V gene. Trimming removed 2 bases at V and 5 bases at J, with 0 bases between.

The chain is built from TRBV29-1 and TRBJ2-1; 13 bases match TRBD2. V was pared by 6 bases and J by 7 bases, with 9 bases of the junction left unmatched. The CDR3 has 15 amino acids. From germline, CDR1 is SQVTM and CDR2 ANQGSEA. The CDR3: CSVDLLAGGRNEQFF. Here the CDR3 DNA reads TGCAGCGTCGACCTACTAGCGGGGGGGCGTAATGAGCAGTTCTTC.

The rearrangement joins TRBV6-2 or TRBV6-3 to TRBJ2-7, with D perhaps TRBD2 (5 bases). CDR1 MNHEY and CDR2 SVGEGT come from the germline V gene. The ends were cut back, 0 bases at V and 5 bases at J, with 8 bases in the middle. CDR3 length: 13 residues. The CDR3 bases are TGTGCCAGCAGTTACTCCGGGATCGACGAGCAGTACTTC. This gives the protein CASSYSGIDEQYF.

J is TRBJ1-5 and V is TRBV4-2, with 9 bases aligning to TRBD1. Germline-derived CDR1 and CDR2 are LGHNA and YNFKEQ. Unmatched junction bases numbered 9, after V lost 0 bases and J lost 6 bases. The CDR3 spans 17 residues. This chain's CDR3 is CASSQDPGGTGFQPQHF. DNA for the CDR3: TGTGCCAGCAGCCAAGATCCCGGAGGGACAGGGTTTCAGCCCCAGCATTTT.

This chain connects TRBV7-6 to TRBJ2-3; D is unresolved. In germline, CDR1 is SGHVS, CDR2 FNYEAQ. The CDR3 is 15 residues long. V gave up 4 bases and J gave up 1 base, with 12 bases separating them. CDR3 sequence reads: CASSSSESGTDTQYF. CDR3 DNA sequence: TGTGCCAGCAGCTCCAGTGAGAGCGGCACAGATACGCAGTATTTT.

The J gene is TRBJ2-1, the V gene TRBV29-1, with D possibly being TRBD2 (5 bases). Germline V lookup: CDR1 SQVTM, CDR2 ANQGSEA. V shed 7 bases and J shed 2 bases, with 12 bases lying between them. The CDR3 has 13 residues. This CDR3 reads CSAGLVTYNEQFF. For the CDR3, the DNA is TGCAGCGCGGGGTTAGTCACCTACAATGAGCAGTTCTTC.

The chain is built from TRBV13 and TRBJ2-7; no clear D gene. Deletions cut 0 bases from V and 0 bases from J, with 12 bases between. Germline loops: CDR1 PRHDT, CDR2 FYEKMQ (reference sequence). The CDR3 runs to 16 residues. CDR3 loop: CASSLGLRATSYEQYF. CDR3 sequence (DNA): TGTGCCAGCAGCTTAGGCCTAAGGGCCACCTCCTACGAGCAGTACTTC.

This CDR3 reads CASSPQGRDYTF. The CDR3 region has the DNA TGTGCCAGCAGTCCCCAGGGACGCGACTACACCTTC. The rearrangement joins TRBV27 to TRBJ1-2; the D gene is possibly TRBD1 (5 bases). V was clipped by 5 bases and J by 10 bases, with 14 bases between them. The CDR3 has 12 residues. Germline assignment: CDR1 MNHEY and CDR2 SMNVEV (reference sequence).

The rearrangement links TRBV6-5 to TRBJ2-1, with TRBD2 matching over 8 bases. This CDR3 contains 16 residues. V was clipped by 2 bases and J by 3 bases; unmatched bases: 6. Germline-derived CDR1 and CDR2 are MNHEY and SVGAGI. CDR3 loop: CASSYGRLANYNEQFF. CDR3 DNA sequence: TGTGCCAGCAGTTACGGTCGACTAGCGAACTACAATGAGCAGTTCTTC.

This clonotype has a handful of counts. The J gene is TRBJ2-5, the V gene TRBV9; D might be TRBD2 (6 bases). The CDR3 contains 13 residues. Germline V gives CDR1 SGDLS, CDR2 YYNGEE. The ends were cut back, 3 bases at V and 4 bases at J, with 10 bases in the middle. Here the CDR3 DNA reads TGTGCCAGCAGCGGCCTCGGGGGAGAGACCCAGTACTTC. Translating it yields CASSGLGGETQYF.

The genes are TRBV6-2 or TRBV6-3 and TRBJ2-3, with D unclear. The V end lost 3 bases, the J end lost 2 bases, and 9 bases lay between the germline ends. CDR3 length: 14 amino acids. Germline CDR1 MNHEY, CDR2 SVGEGT. The CDR3 coding sequence is TGTGCCAGCAGTTATTTCCAGTCCACAGATACGCAGTATTTT. This codes for CASSYFQSTDTQYF.

This chain connects TRBV12-3 or TRBV12-4 to TRBJ2-3, with D uncertain. This CDR3 has 13 amino acids. V was shortened by 8 bases and J by 2 bases, with 11 bases between the two germline ends. The CDR3 DNA follows: TGTGCCAGCGGTTCGCTGATCACAGATACGCAGTATTTT. It codes for CASGSLITDTQYF.

The V and J genes are TRBV21-1 and TRBJ2-5; the listed D gene, TRBD1, was not tested against the DNA. The better agreement between TRBJ2-7 and the DNA end casts doubt on the J call. TRBV21-1 is deemed a pseudogene. The CDR3 loop spans 12 amino acids. This CDR3 is CAPGRGGYEQYF. In nucleotides, the CDR3 is TGTGCCCCCGGGCGCGGCGGCTACGAGCAGTACTTC.

This clonotype was counted only a few times. The chain carries TRBV25-1 and TRBJ2-5; D unclear. The CDR3 consists of 13 residues. The germline V gene encodes CDR1 MGHDK and CDR2 SYGVNS. V was trimmed by 0 bases and J by 11 bases, leaving 13 bases between them. The CDR3 region has the DNA TGTGCCAGCAGTGAATATACCGGGTATGAGCAGTACTTC. It yields the protein CASSEYTGYEQYF.

This clonotype turned up a few times. The genes are TRBV3-1 and TRBJ2-1, with TRBD2 matching 15 bases. Germline CDR1 and CDR2: LGHDT and YNNKEL (reference sequence). J lost 8 bases, V lost 3 bases, and 11 bases had no gene match. The CDR3 contains 18 residues. CDR3 DNA sequence: TGTGCCAGCAGCCATAACCCCGATGGACTAGCGGGGGGGCATGAGCAGTTCTTC. This encodes CASSHNPDGLAGGHEQFF.

The V gene is TRBV15, the J gene TRBJ2-7; TRBD1 might be the D (5 bases). Looked up from germline, CDR1 is LNHNV and CDR2 is YYDKDF (reference sequence). This CDR3 has 16 residues. Trimming stripped 1 base from V and 0 bases from J, with 13 bases between. This CDR3 is CATSRGTGAFSYEQYF. The CDR3 bases are TGTGCCACCAGCAGAGGTACAGGCGCCTTCTCCTACGAGCAGTACTTC.

In this sample, this clonotype turned up many times. This chain connects TRBV27 to TRBJ1-2; D not certain. Germline V gives CDR1 MNHEY, CDR2 SMNVEV (reference sequence). This CDR3 is 13 amino acids long. V was clipped by 6 bases and J by 0 bases, with 8 bases between them. The CDR3 protein is CASSVMANYGYTF. Here the CDR3 DNA reads TGTGCCAGCAGCGTTATGGCTAACTATGGCTACACCTTC.

The V call is TRBV27, the J call TRBJ1-5, with 8 nucleotides matching TRBD1. Trimming took 6 bases from V and 11 from J; bases not matched to a gene: 18. The CDR3 extends over 16 amino acids. Per germline, CDR1 MNHEY and CDR2 SMNVEV (reference sequence). DNA of the CDR3: TGTGCCAGCAGATCCGCGGACAGGGCCTTTCGGGGGGCCCAGCATTTT. Translating gives CASRSADRAFRGAQHF.

The rearrangement joins TRBV20-1 to TRBJ1-1; 7 positions agree with TRBD1. V was pared by 1 base and J by 1 base, with 3 bases of the junction left unmatched. Looked up from germline, CDR1 is DFQATT and CDR2 is SNEGSKA (reference sequence). The CDR3 length is 14 residues. This CDR3 reads CSARVRTGNTEAFF. CDR3 in DNA: TGCAGTGCTAGAGTTAGGACAGGGAACACTGAAGCTTTCTTT.